These 12 T cell receptor beta chains were all obtained from the same sample, sequenced in a study of CD8+CD57+ T cells in acquired aplastic anemia. Using genomic DNA as the template, TCR beta VDJ and CDR3 profiling was carried out. TCRdb re-derived calls from the reads in MiXCR, one entry per CDR3 protein. The data hold under 200,000 distinct CDR3 sequences, with around three fifths observed a single time. The sequencing input was sorted CD4+, CD8+, or CD8+CD57+ T cells (not recorded which) from PBMCs. The receptor source for this set is a human donor with severe aplastic anemia or a healthy control (not recorded which).

The V call is TRBV7-6, the J call TRBJ2-5, with D perhaps matching TRBD2 (6 bases). Germline values: CDR1 SGHVS, CDR2 FNYEAQ. The CDR3 spans 15 residues. V dropped 1 base and J dropped 5 bases, with 14 bases sitting between them. CDR3 sequence: CASSLVRGSAETQYF. CDR3 nucleotides: TGTGCCAGCAGCTTAGTCCGGGGGTCGGCGGAGACCCAGTACTTC.

The rearrangement joins TRBV2 to TRBJ2-7; TRBD2 aligns across 11 bases. Germline V gives CDR1 SNHLY, CDR2 FYNNEI. The trim removed 7 bases at V and 5 bases at J, leaving 16 bases unmatched. This CDR3 region has 17 residues. CDR3 sequence: CASNLGATSGKADEQYF. As DNA, the CDR3 is TGTGCCAGCAACCTGGGGGCGACTAGCGGGAAAGCTGACGAGCAGTACTTC.

The chain links TRBV19 to TRBJ1-2, with 7 bases matching TRBD1. The CDR3 extends over 15 amino acids. V dropped 2 bases and J dropped 5; count of bases not matched to a gene: 8. Germline V gives CDR1 LNHDA, CDR2 SQIVND (reference sequence). This CDR3 reads CASSIPRGRGYGYTF. In DNA, the CDR3 is TGTGCCAGTAGTATACCTAGAGGCAGGGGGTATGGCTACACCTTC. Together with reference TRBV19 and TRBJ1-2, the CDR3 gives the full variable domain: DGGITQSPKYLFRKEGQNVTLSCEQNLNHDAMYWYRQDPGQGLRLIYYSQIVNDFQKGDIAEGYSVSREKKESFPLTVTSAQKNPTAFYLCASSIPRGRGYGYTFGSGTRLTVV.

This clonotype showed up just a few times. A read error is possible here, since a much larger clone lies one base away. This rearrangement joins TRBV7-8 to TRBJ1-1; D unclear. This CDR3 is built from 13 residues. The germline gives CDR1 SGHVS, CDR2 FQNEAQ. In DNA form, the CDR3 reads TGTGCCAGCAACTGGATCTTGAACACTGAAGCTTCCTTT. This codes for CASNWILNTEASF. Full variable domain (missing parts from reference TRBV7-8 and TRBJ1-1): GAGVSQSPRYKVAKRGQDVALRCDPISGHVSLFWYQQALGQGPEFLTYFQNEAQLDKSGLPSDRFFAERPEGSVSTLKIQRTQQEDSAVYLCASNWILNTEASFGQGTRLTVV.

The rearrangement uses TRBV15 and TRBJ2-1; 10 bases fit TRBD2. This CDR3 is built from 13 residues. Germline CDR1 is LNHNV and CDR2 is YYDKDF (reference sequence). Losses at the gene ends were 9 bases for V and 6 bases for J; bases not matched to a gene: 5. CDR3 protein: CATRTSGSNEQFF. For the CDR3, the DNA is TGTGCCACGAGGACTAGCGGATCCAATGAGCAGTTCTTC.

This chain uses TRBV20-1 with TRBJ1-2; D might be TRBD1 (6 bases). The CDR3 runs 12 residues. With 6 bases removed from V and 10 bases from J, the gap between germline ends came to 18 bases. The germline CDR1 and CDR2 sequences are DFQATT and SNEGSKA (reference sequence). The CDR3 spells CSASRSGVDYTF. DNA of the CDR3: TGCAGTGCCAGCAGATCAGGGGTCGACTACACCTTC.

The rearrangement joins TRBV4-1 to TRBJ1-1; perhaps TRBD1 as D (5 bases). The CDR3 totals 12 residues. The V gene lost 3 bases and the J gene lost 10 bases, with 12 bases spanning the gap. CDR1 is MGHRA and CDR2 is YSYEKL in the germline V gene. The CDR3 sequence: CASSHGDGGAFF. The CDR3 DNA reads as TGCGCCAGCAGCCATGGGGACGGGGGAGCTTTCTTT.

This rearrangement joins TRBV29-1 to TRBJ2-1, with 7 bases matching TRBD1. The ends lost 6 bases at V and 10 bases at J; junction bases unmatched: 12. This CDR3 comprises 13 residues. In germline, CDR1 is SQVTM, CDR2 ANQGSEA. The CDR3 DNA reads as TGCAGCGTGAACCAGGGGGTTGGTCAGGAGCAGTTCTTC. Its translation: CSVNQGVGQEQFF.

On this clonotype: The CDR3 carries no conserved terminal phenylalanine or tryptophan, so it likely arises from a read error. The rearrangement links TRBV5-4 to TRBJ1-1; a weak D match, TRBD1 (5 bases). Trimming pared 4 bases from V and 11 bases from J, leaving 12 bases between. Germline CDR1 is SGHNT and CDR2 is YYREEE (reference sequence). The length of the CDR3 is 11 residues. CDR3 sequence (DNA): TGTGCCAGCAGCCCCCCTGGGGGGGCTTTCCTT. Amino acid sequence: CASSPPGGAFL.

This clonotype was seen only a few times. With a much larger clone just one base away, this may be a read error. The conserved closing phenylalanine or tryptophan is absent in this CDR3, likely reflecting a read error. The gene calls are TRBV11-2 and TRBJ2-5; D possibly corresponds to TRBD1 (6 bases). The ends were cut back, 2 bases at V and 2 bases at J, with 9 bases in the middle. The CDR3 runs 14 residues. Germline values: CDR1 SGHAT, CDR2 FQNNGV. The CDR3 region has the DNA TGTGCCAGCAGCTTACAGGGGCGACAAGAGACCCAGTACCTC. Translating it yields CASSLQGRQETQYL.

This clonotype was detected ten times or more. This rearrangement joins TRBV4-2 to TRBJ1-1; TRBD1 is a possible D gene (6 bases). The ends were cut back, 6 bases at V and 6 bases at J, with 11 bases in the middle. The CDR3 loop spans 12 amino acids. Germline values: CDR1 LGHNA, CDR2 YNFKEQ. The CDR3, as DNA: TGTGCCAGCAGTCCGGGGGCCGCTGAAGCTTTCTTT. Its translation is CASSPGAAEAFF.

This clonotype was picked up one time. The chain carries TRBV15 and TRBJ2-2; perhaps TRBD2 as D (5 bases). The V end lost 9 bases, the J end lost 3 bases, and 11 bases lay between the germline ends. Germline V lookup: CDR1 LNHNV, CDR2 YYDKDF (reference sequence). The CDR3 sequence is 13 residues long. The chain's CDR3 is CATRGFDTGELFF. CDR3 coding DNA: TGTGCCACGAGAGGGTTCGACACCGGGGAGCTGTTTTTT. The whole variable domain, remainder taken from reference TRBV15 and TRBJ2-2, is DAMVIQNPRYQVTQFGKPVTLSCSQTLNHNVMYWYQQKSSQAPKLLFHYYDKDFNNEADTPDNFQSRRPNTSFCFLDIRSPGLGDTAMYLCATRGFDTGELFFGEGSRLTVL.